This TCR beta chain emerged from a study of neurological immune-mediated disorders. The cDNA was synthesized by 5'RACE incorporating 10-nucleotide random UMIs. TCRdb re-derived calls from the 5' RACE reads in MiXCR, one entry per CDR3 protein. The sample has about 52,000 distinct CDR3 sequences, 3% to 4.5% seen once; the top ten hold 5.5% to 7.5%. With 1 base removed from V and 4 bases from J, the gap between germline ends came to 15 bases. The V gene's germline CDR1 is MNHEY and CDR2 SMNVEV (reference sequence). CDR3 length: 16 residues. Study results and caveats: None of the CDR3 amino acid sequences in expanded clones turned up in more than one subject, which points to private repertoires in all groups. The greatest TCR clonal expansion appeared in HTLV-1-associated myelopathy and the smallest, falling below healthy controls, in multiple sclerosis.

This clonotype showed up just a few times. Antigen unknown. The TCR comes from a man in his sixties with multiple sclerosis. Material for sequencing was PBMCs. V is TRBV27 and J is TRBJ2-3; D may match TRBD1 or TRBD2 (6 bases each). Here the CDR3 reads CASSLLTGRGPDTQYF. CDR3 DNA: TGTGCCAGCAGTTTATTAACGGGCCGGGGGCCAGATACGCAGTATTTT.